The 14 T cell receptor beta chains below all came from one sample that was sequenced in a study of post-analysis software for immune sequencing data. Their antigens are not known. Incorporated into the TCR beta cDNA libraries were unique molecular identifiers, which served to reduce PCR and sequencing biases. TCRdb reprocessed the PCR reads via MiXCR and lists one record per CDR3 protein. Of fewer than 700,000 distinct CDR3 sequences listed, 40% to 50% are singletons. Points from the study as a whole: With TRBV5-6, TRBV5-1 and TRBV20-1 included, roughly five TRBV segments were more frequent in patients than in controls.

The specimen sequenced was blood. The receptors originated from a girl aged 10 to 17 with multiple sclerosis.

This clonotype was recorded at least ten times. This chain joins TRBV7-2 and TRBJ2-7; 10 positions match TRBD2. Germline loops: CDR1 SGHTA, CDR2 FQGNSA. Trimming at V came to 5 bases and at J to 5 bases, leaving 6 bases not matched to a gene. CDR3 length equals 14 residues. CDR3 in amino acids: CASSHWTSGNEQYF. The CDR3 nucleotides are TGTGCCAGCAGCCATTGGACTAGCGGCAACGAGCAGTACTTC.

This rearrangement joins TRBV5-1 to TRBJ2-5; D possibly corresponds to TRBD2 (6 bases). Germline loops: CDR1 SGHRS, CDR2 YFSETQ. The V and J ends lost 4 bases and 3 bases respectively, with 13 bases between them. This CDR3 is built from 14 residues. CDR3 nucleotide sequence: TGCGCCAGCAGCCACGGGACTGGGAAAGAGACCCAGTACTTC. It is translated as CASSHGTGKETQYF.

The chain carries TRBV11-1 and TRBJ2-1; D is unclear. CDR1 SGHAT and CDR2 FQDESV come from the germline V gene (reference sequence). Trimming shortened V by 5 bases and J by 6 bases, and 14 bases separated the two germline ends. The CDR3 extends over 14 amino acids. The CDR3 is CASSLSRFRNEQFF. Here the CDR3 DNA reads TGTGCCAGCAGCCTCTCTAGATTTCGCAATGAGCAGTTCTTC.

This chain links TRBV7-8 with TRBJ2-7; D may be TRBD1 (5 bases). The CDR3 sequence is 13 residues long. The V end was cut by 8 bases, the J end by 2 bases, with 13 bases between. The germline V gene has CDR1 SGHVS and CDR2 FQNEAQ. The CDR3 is CASGAKGAYEQYF. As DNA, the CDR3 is TGTGCCAGCGGCGCAAAAGGGGCCTACGAGCAGTACTTC.

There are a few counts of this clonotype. The CDR3 sequence: CASRSGGTNNEQFF. CDR3 bases: TGTGCCAGCAGGTCGGGGGGGACCAACAATGAGCAGTTCTTC. The V call is TRBV12-3 or TRBV12-4, the J call TRBJ2-1; 8 nucleotides align to TRBD2. J was trimmed by 5 bases and V by 6 bases; bases with no gene match: 6. CDR3 size: 14 residues.

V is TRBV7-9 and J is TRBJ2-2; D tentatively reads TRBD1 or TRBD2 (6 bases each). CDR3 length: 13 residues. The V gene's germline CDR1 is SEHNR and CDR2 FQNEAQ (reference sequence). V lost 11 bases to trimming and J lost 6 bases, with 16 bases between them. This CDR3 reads CAGEGGPAGELFF. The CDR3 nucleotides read TGTGCCGGTGAAGGGGGGCCGGCCGGGGAGCTGTTTTTT.

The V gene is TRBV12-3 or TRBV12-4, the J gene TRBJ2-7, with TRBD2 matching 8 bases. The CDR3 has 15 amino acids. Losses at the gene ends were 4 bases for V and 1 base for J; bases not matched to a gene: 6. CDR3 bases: TGTGCCAGCAGTTGGACGGGAGGGCCTTCCTACGAGCAGTACTTC. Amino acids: CASSWTGGPSYEQYF.

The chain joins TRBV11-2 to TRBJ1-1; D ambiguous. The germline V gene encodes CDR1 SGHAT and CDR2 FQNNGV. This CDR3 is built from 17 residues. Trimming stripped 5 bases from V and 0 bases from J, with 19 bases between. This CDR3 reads CASSHPGEGDLNTEAFF. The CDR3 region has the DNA TGTGCCAGCAGCCACCCCGGGGAGGGTGACTTGAACACTGAAGCTTTCTTT.

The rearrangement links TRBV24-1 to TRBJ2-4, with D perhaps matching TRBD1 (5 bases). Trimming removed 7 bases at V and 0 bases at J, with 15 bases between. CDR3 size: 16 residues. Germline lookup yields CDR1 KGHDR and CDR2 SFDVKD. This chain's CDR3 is CATSPNPGLAKNIQYF. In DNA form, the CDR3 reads TGTGCCACCAGCCCGAACCCAGGGCTAGCCAAAAACATTCAGTACTTC.

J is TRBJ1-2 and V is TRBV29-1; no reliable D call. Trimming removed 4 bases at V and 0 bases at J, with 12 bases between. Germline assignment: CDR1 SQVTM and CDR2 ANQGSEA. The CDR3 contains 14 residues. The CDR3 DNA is TGCAGCGTTGCCGCCGGCGGCACTAACTATGGCTACACCTTC. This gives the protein CSVAAGGTNYGYTF. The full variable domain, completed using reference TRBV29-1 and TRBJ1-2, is SAVISQKPSRDICQRGTSLTIQCQVDSQVTMMFWYRQQPGQSLTLIATANQGSEATYESGFVIDKFPISRPNLTFSTLTVSNMSPEDSSIYLCSVAAGGTNYGYTFGSGTRLTVV.

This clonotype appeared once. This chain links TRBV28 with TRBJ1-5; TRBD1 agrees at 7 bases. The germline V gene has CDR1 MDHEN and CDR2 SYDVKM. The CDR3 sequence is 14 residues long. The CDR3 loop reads CAGTAQNSNQPQHF. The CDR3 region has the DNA TGTGCGGGGACAGCACAAAATAGCAATCAGCCCCAGCATTTT.

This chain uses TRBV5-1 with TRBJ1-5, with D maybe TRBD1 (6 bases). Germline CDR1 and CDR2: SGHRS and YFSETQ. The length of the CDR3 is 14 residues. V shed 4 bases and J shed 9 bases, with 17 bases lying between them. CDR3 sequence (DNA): TGCGCCAGCAGCCCAGACCGGGGGCTCCGGCCCCAGCATTTT. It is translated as CASSPDRGLRPQHF. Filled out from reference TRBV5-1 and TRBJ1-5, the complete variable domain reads KAGVTQTPRYLIKTRGQQVTLSCSPISGHRSVSWYQQTPGQGLQFLFEYFSETQRNKGNFPGRFSGRQFSNSRSEMNVSTLELGDSALYLCASSPDRGLRPQHFGDGTRLSIL.

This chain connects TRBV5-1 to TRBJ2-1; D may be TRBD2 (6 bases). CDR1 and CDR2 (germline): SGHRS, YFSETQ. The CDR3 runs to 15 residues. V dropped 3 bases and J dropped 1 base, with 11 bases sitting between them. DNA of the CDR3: TGCGCCAGCAGCTATGACGGGGGTTCCTACAATGAGCAGTTCTTC. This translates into CASSYDGGSYNEQFF.

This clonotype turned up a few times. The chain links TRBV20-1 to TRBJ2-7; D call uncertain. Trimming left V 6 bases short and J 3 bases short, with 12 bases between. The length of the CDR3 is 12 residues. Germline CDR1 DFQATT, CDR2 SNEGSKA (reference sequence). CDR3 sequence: CSAINSYYEQYF. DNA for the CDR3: TGCAGTGCCATCAACTCCTACTACGAGCAGTACTTC.